The TCR beta chain under discussion was sequenced for a study of blood T cell repertoires in COVID-19. Study summary: COVID-19 samples, acute and convalescent, were from the United States, Italy and Spain. PBMCs, B-cell-depleted T cells, or T cells provided the cDNA or gDNA that made up the material.

Authors' data handling: Reference gene primers were amplified, and this amplification served to estimate nucleated cell counts. Assay: immunoSEQ multiplex PCR; the TCRdb copy retains only in-frame clones and omits some. V, J and clone size are taken as reported in that table, and D and trimming were inferred from the DNA itself. Of about 130,000 clones listed, over 85% were seen once; the top ten hold around 3.7%. The CDR3 covers 15 residues. Trimming shortened V by 6 bases and J by 4 bases, and 18 bases separated the two germline ends. The germline gives CDR1 SNHLY, CDR2 FYNNEI. The sequence derives from a man aged 45-65 years with active COVID-19. The chain combines TRBV2 with TRBJ1-2; D gene ambiguous. The sequenced sample was peripheral blood. CDR3 sequence (DNA): TGTGCCAGCAGGGGCCCCTCCAGCCTAATCTATGGCTACACCTTC. It encodes CASRGPSSLIYGYTF.